This T cell receptor (beta chain) was sequenced during a study of T cell repertoires in cytomegalovirus infection. The wider study: Used in the study were CMV epitopes, some recently identified and HLA-C-restricted, others well-studied and HLA-B-restricted. A matching HLA type, together with CMV infection, was signaled by public TCR beta signatures. Study-wide points: Dominating the ex vivo response were TCR beta clonotypes that were CMV-specific and HLA-C-restricted. Carriers of CMV and the relevant HLA type were discriminated by public TCR beta frequency.

Concerning this clonotype: What it binds is not known.

A single record per CDR3 protein comes from TCRdb applying MiXCR to the reads. The sample lists over 120,000 distinct CDR3 sequences; approximately 30% were seen once. Material: CD8+ T cells from cultured PBMCs, obtained from culture after CMV antigen stimulation. This receptor was obtained from a human donor in good health (CMV status not recorded). Some clones in this sample may be carry-over from other donors' samples.

CDR3 in DNA: TGTGCCAGCAGCGATTCCAGTTCTCTCCCCACCGGGGAGCTGTTTTTT. Amino acid sequence: CASSDSSSLPTGELFF. J is TRBJ2-2 and V is TRBV9; D is unresolved. Germline V gene data show CDR1 as SGDLS and CDR2 as YYNGEE. Trimming cost V 3 bases and J 4 bases, with 16 bases left between them. This CDR3 region has 16 residues.